This TCR beta chain was profiled in a study of molecular identifiers for immune sequencing clone quantification. Study-level points and caveats: Identical barcode-sharing TCR molecules could lead to underestimated sizes for highly expanded clones.

With V trimmed by 0 bases and J by 3 bases, 7 bases remained unmatched. The CDR3 covers 16 residues. Germline V gives CDR1 GTSNPN, CDR2 SVGIG (reference sequence). Making the bulk TCR libraries relied on previously described methods and listed TCR primers. From the PCR reads, TCRdb called clonotypes with MiXCR, one entry per CDR3 protein. The table records some 680,000 distinct CDR3 sequences, roughly 25% of them present only once. Comments on this clonotype: No antigen is known for it.

The chain couples TRBV30 to TRBJ1-5; TRBD1 agrees at 8 bases. The source is a human donor in good health. Some libraries in this study had Jurkat cell RNA spiked in. What was sequenced was naive CD8+ T cells from blood, with Jurkat cell RNA spiked in. Subset noted: FACS-sorted CD8+CD4-CCR7+CD45RA+ naive T cells. The CDR3 region is CAWSVPRTGPNQPQHF. In nucleotides, the CDR3 is TGTGCCTGGAGTGTACCCCGGACAGGGCCCAATCAGCCCCAGCATTTT.